This T cell receptor beta chain was observed in a study of T-cell reconstitution after alpha-beta-depleted transplantation in children. As it was prepared, the TCRbeta library received unique molecular identifiers. From the PCR reads, TCRdb called clonotypes with MiXCR, one entry per CDR3 protein. This sample carries some 500,000 distinct CDR3 sequences, approximately 30% of them seen once, and the ten largest clones take about 2.3%. The V segment lost 2 bases and the J segment 2 bases; nucleotides outside the gene matches: 28. From germline, CDR1 is SGHRS and CDR2 YFSETQ. The CDR3 runs to 23 residues.

Source: PBMCs from the stem cell graft donor, taken from the stem cell graft. The receptor comes from a human donor who donated a stem cell graft to a child with aplastic anemia. The chain employs TRBV5-1 and TRBJ1-1, with 9 positions matching TRBD1. CDR3 nucleotides: TGCGCCAGCAGCTTACACATTTACTCGTCTTCTAGAGGGAGGACAGGGGTAAACACTGAAGCTTTCTTT. Its protein product is CASSLHIYSSSRGRTGVNTEAFF.